The sequence of this T cell receptor (beta chain) was determined in a study of graft-versus-host responses after intestinal transplantation. Produced via immunoSEQ multiplex PCR; TCRdb's table is partial and in-frame only. The sample lists tens of thousands of clones, just over 75% occurring once. V trimming: 3 bases; J trimming: 0 bases; junction bases outside the gene matches: 7. The CDR3 covers 16 residues. Per the germline V gene, CDR1 is SGHNT and CDR2 is YYREEE (reference sequence). The authors processed graft tissue to release intraepithelial and lamina propria lymphocytes. The origin of this receptor is a human patient who received an intestinal transplant, so some T cells may come from the graft donor. The source material was ileum tissue, sampled 12 days after intestinal transplant. The rearrangement links TRBV5-4 to TRBJ2-7, with 9 bases identical to TRBD1. This CDR3 reads CASSSGRDRVSYEQYF. CDR3 DNA: TGTGCCAGCAGCTCTGGCCGGGACAGGGTCTCCTACGAGCAGTACTTC.